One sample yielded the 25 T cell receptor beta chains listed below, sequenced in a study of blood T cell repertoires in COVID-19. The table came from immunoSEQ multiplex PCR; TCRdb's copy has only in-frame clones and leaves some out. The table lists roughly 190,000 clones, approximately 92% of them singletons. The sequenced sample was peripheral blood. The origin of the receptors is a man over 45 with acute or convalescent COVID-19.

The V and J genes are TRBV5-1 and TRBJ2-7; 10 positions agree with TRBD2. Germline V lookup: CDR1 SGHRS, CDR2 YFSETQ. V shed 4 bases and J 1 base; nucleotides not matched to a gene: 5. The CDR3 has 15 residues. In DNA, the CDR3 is TGCGCCAGCAGCCCCCTACTAGCGGGGTCCTACGAGCAGTACTTC. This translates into CASSPLLAGSYEQYF. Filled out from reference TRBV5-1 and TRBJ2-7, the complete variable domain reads KAGVTQTPRYLIKTRGQQVTLSCSPISGHRSVSWYQQTPGQGLQFLFEYFSETQRNKGNFPGRFSGRQFSNSRSEMNVSTLELGDSALYLCASSPLLAGSYEQYFGPGTRLTVT.

As DNA, the CDR3 is TGCGCCAGCACCGCGACCCTAATGGGCGAAAAACTGTTTTTT. It specifies CASTATLMGEKLFF. The gene calls are TRBV10-1 and TRBJ1-4; D unresolved. The CDR3 has 14 amino acids. V gave up 7 bases and J gave up 8 bases, with 17 bases separating them. CDR1 is WNHNN and CDR2 is SYGVQD in the germline V gene (reference sequence).

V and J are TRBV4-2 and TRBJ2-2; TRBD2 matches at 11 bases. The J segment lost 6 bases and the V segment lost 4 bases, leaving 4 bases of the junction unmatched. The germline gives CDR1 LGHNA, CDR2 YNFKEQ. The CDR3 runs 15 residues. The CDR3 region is CASSLLAGAPGELFF. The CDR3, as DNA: TGTGCCAGCAGCCTACTAGCGGGAGCCCCCGGGGAGCTGTTTTTT.

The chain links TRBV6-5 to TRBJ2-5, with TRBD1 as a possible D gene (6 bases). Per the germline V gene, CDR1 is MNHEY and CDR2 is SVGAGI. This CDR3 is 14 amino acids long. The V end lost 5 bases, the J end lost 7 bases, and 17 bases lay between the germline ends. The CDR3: CASSPQQGSVTQYF. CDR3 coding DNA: TGTGCCAGCAGTCCCCAACAGGGTTCAGTGACCCAGTACTTC.

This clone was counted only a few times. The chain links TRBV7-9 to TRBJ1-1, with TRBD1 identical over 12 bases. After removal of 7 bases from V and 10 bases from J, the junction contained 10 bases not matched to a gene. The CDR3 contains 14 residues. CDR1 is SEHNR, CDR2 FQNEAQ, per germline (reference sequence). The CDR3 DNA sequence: TGTGCCAGCACCCTGGGACAGGGGGCCGTTGGAGCTTTCTTT. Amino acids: CASTLGQGAVGAFF. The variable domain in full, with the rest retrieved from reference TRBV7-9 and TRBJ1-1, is DTGVSQNPRHKITKRGQNVTFRCDPISEHNRLYWYRQTLGQGPEFLTYFQNEAQLEKSRLLSDRFSAERPKGSFSTLEIQRTEQGDSAMYLCASTLGQGAVGAFFGQGTRLTVV.

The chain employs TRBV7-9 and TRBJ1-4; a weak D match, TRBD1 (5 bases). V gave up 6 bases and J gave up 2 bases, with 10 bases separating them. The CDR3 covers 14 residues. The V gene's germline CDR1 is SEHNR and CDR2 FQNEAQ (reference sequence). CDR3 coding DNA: TGTGCCAGCAGTCGACGACAGACTAATGAAAAACTGTTTTTT. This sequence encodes CASSRRQTNEKLFF.

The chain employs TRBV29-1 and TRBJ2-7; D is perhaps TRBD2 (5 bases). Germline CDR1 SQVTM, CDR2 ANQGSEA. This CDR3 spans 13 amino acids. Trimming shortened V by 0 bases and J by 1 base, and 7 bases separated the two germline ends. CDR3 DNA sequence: TGCAGCGTTGAAGACGGCGGGTCCTACGAGCAGTACTTC. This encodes CSVEDGGSYEQYF.

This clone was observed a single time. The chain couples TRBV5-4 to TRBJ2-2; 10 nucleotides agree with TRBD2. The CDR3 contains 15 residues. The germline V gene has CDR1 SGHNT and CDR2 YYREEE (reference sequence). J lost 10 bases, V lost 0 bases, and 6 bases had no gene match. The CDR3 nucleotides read TGTGCCAGCAGCTTGGGGCTAGCGGGAGTTGAGGAGCTGTTTTTT. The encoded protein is CASSLGLAGVEELFF.

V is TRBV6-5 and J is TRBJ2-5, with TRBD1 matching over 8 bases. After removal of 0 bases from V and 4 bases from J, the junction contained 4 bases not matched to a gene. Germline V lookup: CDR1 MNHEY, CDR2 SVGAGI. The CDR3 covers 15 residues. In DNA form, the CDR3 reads TGTGCCAGCAGTTACTCGATCAGGGGGCGAGAGACCCAGTACTTC. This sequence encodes CASSYSIRGRETQYF.

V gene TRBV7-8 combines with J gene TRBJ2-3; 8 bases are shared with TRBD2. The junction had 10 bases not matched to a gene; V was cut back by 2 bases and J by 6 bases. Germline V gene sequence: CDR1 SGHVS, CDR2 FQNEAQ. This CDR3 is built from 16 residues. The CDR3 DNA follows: TGTGCCAGCAGCTTATCCCCGGGGGGGGGTTGGGATACGCAGTATTTT. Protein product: CASSLSPGGGWDTQYF.

The CDR3 region is CASSGKTGEGTEAFF. The CDR3 DNA reads TGTGCCAGCAGCGGAAAGACAGGGGAGGGTACTGAAGCTTTCTTT. This sequence joins TRBV9 and TRBJ1-1; TRBD1 aligns across 8 bases. Trimming removed 3 bases from V and 5 bases from J; junction bases left unmatched: 9. The CDR3 consists of 15 residues. Germline V gene data show CDR1 as SGDLS and CDR2 as YYNGEE.

The CDR3 spells CASSGLGLLEQFF. DNA for the CDR3: TGTGCCAGTAGTGGACTAGGACTATTGGAGCAGTTCTTC. V and J are TRBV19 and TRBJ2-1; TRBD2 matches 7 bases. The V gene's germline CDR1 is LNHDA and CDR2 SQIVND (reference sequence). The CDR3 contains 13 residues. Germline trimming cut 5 bases from V and 10 bases from J; bases unmatched to any gene: 8.

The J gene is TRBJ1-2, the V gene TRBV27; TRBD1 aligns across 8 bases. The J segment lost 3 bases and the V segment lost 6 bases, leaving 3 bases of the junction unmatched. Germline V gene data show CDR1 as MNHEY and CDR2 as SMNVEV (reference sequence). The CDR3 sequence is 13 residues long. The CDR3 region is CASSPQGDYGYTF. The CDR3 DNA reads TGTGCCAGCAGCCCACAGGGGGACTATGGCTACACCTTC.

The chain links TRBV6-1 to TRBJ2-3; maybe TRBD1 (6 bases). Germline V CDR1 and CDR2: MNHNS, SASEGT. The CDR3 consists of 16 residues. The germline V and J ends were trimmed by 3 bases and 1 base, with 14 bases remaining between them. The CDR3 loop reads CASSDPGVFGTDTQYF. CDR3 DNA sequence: TGTGCCAGCAGTGACCCAGGGGTTTTCGGCACAGATACGCAGTATTTT.

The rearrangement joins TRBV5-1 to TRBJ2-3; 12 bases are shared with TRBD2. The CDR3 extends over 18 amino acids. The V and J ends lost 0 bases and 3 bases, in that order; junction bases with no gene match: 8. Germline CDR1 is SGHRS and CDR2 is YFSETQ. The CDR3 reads CASSLALTTSGSTDTQYF. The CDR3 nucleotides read TGCGCCAGCAGCTTGGCTCTAACGACTAGCGGGAGTACAGATACGCAGTATTTT.

CDR3 residues: CASNAGQGAREQYV. The CDR3 DNA reads as TGTGCCAGCAACGCGGGACAGGGGGCGCGAGAGCAGTACGTC. V is TRBV28 and J is TRBJ2-7; 12 positions match TRBD1. The CDR3 consists of 14 residues. Trimming at V came to 7 bases and at J to 7 bases, leaving 8 bases not matched to a gene. Germline V gene lookup returns CDR1 MDHEN and CDR2 SYDVKM.

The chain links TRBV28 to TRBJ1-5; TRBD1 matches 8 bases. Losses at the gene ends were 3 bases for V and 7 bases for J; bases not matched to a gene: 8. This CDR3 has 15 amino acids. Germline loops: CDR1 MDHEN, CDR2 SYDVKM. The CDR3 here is CASSLEGRGRQPQHF. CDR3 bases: TGTGCCAGCAGTTTGGAGGGCAGGGGGCGACAGCCCCAGCATTTT.

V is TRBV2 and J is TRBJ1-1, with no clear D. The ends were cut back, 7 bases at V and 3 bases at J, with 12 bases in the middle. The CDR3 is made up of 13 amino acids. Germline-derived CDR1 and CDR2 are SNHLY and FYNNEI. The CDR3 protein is CASNFQVDTEAFF. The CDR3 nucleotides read TGTGCCAGCAACTTTCAGGTGGACACTGAAGCTTTCTTT.

The CDR3 protein is CALWGLNTGELFF. The CDR3 nucleotides read TGTGCCTTGTGGGGCCTGAACACCGGGGAGCTGTTTTTT. V usage is TRBV30 and J usage is TRBJ2-2, with D possibly being TRBD1 (5 bases). The CDR3 consists of 13 residues. V gave up 7 bases and J gave up 1 base, with 10 bases separating them. From germline, CDR1 is GTSNPN and CDR2 SVGIG (reference sequence).

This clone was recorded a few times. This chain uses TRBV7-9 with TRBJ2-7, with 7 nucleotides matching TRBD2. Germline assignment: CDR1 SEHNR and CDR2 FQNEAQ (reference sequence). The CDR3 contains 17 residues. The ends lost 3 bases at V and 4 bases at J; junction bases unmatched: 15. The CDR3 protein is CASSLIKREPTGYEQYF. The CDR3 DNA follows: TGTGCCAGCAGCTTGATTAAGCGGGAACCGACCGGGTACGAGCAGTACTTC.

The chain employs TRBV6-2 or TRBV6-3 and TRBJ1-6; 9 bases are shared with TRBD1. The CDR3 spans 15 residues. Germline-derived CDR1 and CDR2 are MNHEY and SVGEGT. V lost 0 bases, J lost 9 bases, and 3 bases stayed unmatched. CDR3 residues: CASSYSGQGSSPLHF. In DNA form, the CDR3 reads TGTGCCAGCAGTTACTCGGGACAGGGAAGTTCACCCCTCCACTTT.

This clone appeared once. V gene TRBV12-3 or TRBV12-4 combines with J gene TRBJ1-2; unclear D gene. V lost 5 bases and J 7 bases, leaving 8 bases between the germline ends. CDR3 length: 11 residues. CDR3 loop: CASSNRVGYTF. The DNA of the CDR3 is TGTGCCAGCAGTAACCGAGTTGGCTACACCTTC.

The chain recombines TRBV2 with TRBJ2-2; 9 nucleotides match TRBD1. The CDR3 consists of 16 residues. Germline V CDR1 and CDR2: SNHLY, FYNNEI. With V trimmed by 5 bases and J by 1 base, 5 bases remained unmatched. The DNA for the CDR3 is TGTGCCAGCAGTTCCGGGACAGGGTTGAACACCGGGGAGCTGTTTTTT. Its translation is CASSSGTGLNTGELFF. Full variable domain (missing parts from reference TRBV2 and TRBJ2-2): EPEVTQTPSHQVTQMGQEVILRCVPISNHLYFYWYRQILGQKVEFLVSFYNNEISEKSEIFDDQFSVERPDGSNFTLKIRSTKLEDSAMYFCASSSGTGLNTGELFFGEGSRLTVL.

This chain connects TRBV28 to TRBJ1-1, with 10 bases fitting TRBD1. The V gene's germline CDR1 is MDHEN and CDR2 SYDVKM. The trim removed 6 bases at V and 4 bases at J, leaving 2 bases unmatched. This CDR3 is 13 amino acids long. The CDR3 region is CASRRTGGTEAFF. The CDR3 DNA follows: TGTGCCAGCAGGCGGACAGGGGGCACTGAAGCTTTCTTT. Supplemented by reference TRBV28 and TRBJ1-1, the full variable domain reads DVKVTQSSRYLVKRTGEKVFLECVQDMDHENMFWYRQDPGLGLRLIYFSYDVKMKEKGDIPEGYSVSREKKERFSLILESASTNQTSMYLCASRRTGGTEAFFGQGTRLTVV.

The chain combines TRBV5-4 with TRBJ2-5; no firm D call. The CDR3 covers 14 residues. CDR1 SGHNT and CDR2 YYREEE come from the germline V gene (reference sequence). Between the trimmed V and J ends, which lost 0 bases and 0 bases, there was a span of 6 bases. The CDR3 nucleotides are TGTGCCAGCAGCTTGGACGAGTACCAAGAGACCCAGTACTTC. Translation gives CASSLDEYQETQYF.